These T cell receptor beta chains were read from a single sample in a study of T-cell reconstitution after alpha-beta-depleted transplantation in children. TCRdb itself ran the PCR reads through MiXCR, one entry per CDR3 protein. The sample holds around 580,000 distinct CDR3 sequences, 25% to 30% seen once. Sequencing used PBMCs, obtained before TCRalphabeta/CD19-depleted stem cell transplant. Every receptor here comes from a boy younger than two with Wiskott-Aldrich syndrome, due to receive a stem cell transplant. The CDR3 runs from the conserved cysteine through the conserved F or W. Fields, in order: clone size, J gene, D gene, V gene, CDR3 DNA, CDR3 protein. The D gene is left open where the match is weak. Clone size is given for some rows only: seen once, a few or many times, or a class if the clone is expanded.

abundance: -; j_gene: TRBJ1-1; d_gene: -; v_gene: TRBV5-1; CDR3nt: TGCGCCAGCAGCTTGGGGATGCGGGCTGAAGCTTTCTTT; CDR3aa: CASSLGMRAEAFF
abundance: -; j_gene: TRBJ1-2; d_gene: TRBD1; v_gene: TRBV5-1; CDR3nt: TGCGCCACCGGGACAGGGGGAAACTATGGCTACACCTTC; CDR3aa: CATGTGGNYGYTF
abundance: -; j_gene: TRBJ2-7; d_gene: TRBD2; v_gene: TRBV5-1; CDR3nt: TGCGCCAGCAGAGTGGCTACTAGCGGGACCTACGAGCAGTACTTC; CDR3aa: CASRVATSGTYEQYF
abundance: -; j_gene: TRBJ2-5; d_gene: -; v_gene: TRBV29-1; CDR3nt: TGCAGCGTTACGAGGGGCCCAGAGACCCAGTACTTC; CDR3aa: CSVTRGPETQYF
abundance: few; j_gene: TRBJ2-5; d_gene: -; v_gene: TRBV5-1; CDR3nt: TGCGCCAGCAGTTCCGAGGGGGAGACCCAGTACTTC; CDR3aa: CASSSEGETQYF
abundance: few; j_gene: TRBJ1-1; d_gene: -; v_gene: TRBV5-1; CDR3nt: TGCGCCAGCAGCTTGGCCGGGGCGGGGAACACTGAAGCTTTCTTT; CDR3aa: CASSLAGAGNTEAFF
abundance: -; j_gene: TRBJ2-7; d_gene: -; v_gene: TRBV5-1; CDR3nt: TGCGCCAGCAGCCCTGAAAACCGTCTAGGAGACGAGCAGTACTTC; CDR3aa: CASSPENRLGDEQYF
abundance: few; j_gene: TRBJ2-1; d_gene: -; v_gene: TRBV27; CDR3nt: TGTGCCAGCAGGGACTGGGGGGTGAGCTCCTACAATGAGCAGTTCTTC; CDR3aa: CASRDWGVSSYNEQFF
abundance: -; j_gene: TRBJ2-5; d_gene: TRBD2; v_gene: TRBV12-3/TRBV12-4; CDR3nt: TGTGCCAGCGCGACTAGCGGAACACAAGAGACCCAGTACTTC; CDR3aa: CASATSGTQETQYF
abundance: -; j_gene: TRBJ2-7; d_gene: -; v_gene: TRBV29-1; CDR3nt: TGCAGCGTTGTGGGCAGGGCCTACGAGCAGTACTTC; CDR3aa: CSVVGRAYEQYF
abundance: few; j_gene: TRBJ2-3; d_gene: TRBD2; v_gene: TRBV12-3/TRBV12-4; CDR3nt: TGTGCCAGCAGCCTCCCCGGACTAGCGGATAGCACAGATACGCAGTATTTT; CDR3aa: CASSLPGLADSTDTQYF
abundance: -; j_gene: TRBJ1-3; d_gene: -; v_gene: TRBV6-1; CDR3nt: TGTGCCAGCAGTGTACGGGCAGTTCACGGAAACACCATATATTTT; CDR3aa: CASSVRAVHGNTIYF
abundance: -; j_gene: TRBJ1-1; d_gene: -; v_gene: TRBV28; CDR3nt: TGTGCCAGCAGTCTACAGCCTATGAACACTGAAGCTTTCTTT; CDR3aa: CASSLQPMNTEAFF
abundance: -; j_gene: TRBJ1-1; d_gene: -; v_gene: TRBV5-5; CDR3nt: TGTGCCAGCAGCCGGGGTCCGGGGAGGTTGACTGAAGCTTTCTTT; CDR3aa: CASSRGPGRLTEAFF
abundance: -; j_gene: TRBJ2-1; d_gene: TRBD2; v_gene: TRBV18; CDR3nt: TGTGCCAGCTCACCTACCGGACTAGCGGGTTACGACAATGAGCAGTTCTTC; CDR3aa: CASSPTGLAGYDNEQFF
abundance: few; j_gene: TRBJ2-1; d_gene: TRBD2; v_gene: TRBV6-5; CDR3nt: TGTGCCAGCAGTTACAAGCGGGGCCCTGAGCAGTTCTTC; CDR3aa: CASSYKRGPEQFF
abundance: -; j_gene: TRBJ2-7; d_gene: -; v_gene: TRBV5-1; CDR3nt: TGCGCCAGCAGCGCGCAACTACGGACTGAGCAGTACTTC; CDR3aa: CASSAQLRTEQYF
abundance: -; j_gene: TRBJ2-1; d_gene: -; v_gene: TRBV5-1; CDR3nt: TGCGCCAGCAGCTTGGTCAGTCGTGGGGGGGCGTACAATGAGCAGTTCTTC; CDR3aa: CASSLVSRGGAYNEQFF
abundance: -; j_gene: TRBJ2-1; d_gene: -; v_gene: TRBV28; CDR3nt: TGTGCCAGCAGGGCCCCCACCGTCGGTGCAGGCCCCAATGAGCAGTTCTTC; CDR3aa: CASRAPTVGAGPNEQFF
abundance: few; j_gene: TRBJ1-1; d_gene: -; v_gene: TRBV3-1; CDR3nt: TGTGCCAGCAGCCAACAGGGTGGGACCACTGAAGCTTTCTTT; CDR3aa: CASSQQGGTTEAFF
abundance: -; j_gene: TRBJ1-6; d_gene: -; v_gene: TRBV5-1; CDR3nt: TGCGCCAGCAGCTTTCCCGATTCACCCCTCCACTTT; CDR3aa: CASSFPDSPLHF
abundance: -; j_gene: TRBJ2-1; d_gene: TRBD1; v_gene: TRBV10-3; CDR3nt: TGTGCCATCAGTGAGTCCAGGGACAGGGACGAAAGGGGTGACAATGAGCAGTTCTTC; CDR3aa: CAISESRDRDERGDNEQFF
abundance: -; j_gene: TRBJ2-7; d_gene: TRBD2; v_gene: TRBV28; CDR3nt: TGTGCCATCAGCGGGAGGGCTCCAGTCTACGAGCAGTACTTC; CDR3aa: CAISGRAPVYEQYF
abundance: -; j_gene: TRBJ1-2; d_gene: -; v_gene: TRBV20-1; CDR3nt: TGCAGTGCGGGAAGACAGACCGTCCCTATGGGCTACACCTTC; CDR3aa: CSAGRQTVPMGYTF
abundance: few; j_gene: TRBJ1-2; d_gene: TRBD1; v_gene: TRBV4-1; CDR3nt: TGCGCCAGCAGCCAAGCCCGGGACAGGGGCACTTTCTATGGCTACACCTTC; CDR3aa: CASSQARDRGTFYGYTF
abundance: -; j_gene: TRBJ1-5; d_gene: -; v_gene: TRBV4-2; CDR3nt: TGTGCCAGCAGCCAAGTTAGGGGCGGTGGAAGCAATCAGCCCCAGCATTTT; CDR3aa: CASSQVRGGGSNQPQHF
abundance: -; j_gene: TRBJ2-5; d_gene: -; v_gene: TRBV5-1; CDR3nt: TGCGCCAGCAGCTTGTCCCAGGGTGAAGAGACCCAGTACTTC; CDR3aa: CASSLSQGEETQYF
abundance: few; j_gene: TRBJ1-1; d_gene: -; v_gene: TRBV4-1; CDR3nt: TGCGCCAGCAGCCAAAGACCGGGCCTAGTCACTGAAGCTTTCTTT; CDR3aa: CASSQRPGLVTEAFF
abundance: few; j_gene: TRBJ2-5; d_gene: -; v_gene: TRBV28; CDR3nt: TGTGCCAGCAGTTTAGGGGCAAAGACCCAGTACTTC; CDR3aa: CASSLGAKTQYF
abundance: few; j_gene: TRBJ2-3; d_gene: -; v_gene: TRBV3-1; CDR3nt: TGTGCCAGCAGCCAAGCGGGACTGAGCACAGATACGCAGTATTTT; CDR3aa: CASSQAGLSTDTQYF
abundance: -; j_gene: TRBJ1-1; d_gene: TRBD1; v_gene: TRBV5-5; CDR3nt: TGTGCCAGCAGCCGGACAGGGAAGGACACTGAAGCTTTCTTT; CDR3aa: CASSRTGKDTEAFF
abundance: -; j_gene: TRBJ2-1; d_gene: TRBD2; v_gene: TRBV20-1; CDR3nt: TGCAGTGCTAGTTCTCGCGGGAGCTCCTACAATGAGCAGTTCTTC; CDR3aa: CSASSRGSSYNEQFF
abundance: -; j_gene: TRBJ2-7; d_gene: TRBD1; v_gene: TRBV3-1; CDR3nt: TGTGCCAGCAGCCACGGGACAGGAATCGGACAGTACTTC; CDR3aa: CASSHGTGIGQYF
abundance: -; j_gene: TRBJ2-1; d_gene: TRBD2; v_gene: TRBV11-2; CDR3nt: TGTGCCAGCAGCTTAGATCCTTCGACTAGCGGGCCCTACAATGAGCAGTTCTTC; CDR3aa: CASSLDPSTSGPYNEQFF
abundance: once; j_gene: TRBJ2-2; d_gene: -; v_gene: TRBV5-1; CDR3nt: TGCGCCAGCAGCTTCCGCGGGATGGGCGACGGGGAGCTGTTTTTT; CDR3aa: CASSFRGMGDGELFF
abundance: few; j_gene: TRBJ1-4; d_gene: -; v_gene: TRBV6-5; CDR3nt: TGTGCCAGCAGCTTAGATCACAATAATGAAAAACTGTTTTTT; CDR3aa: CASSLDHNNEKLFF
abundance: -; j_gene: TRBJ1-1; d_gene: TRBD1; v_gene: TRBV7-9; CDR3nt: TGTGCCAGCAGCTTAGTCCCCAGGGGGCACACTGAAGCTTTCTTT; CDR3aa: CASSLVPRGHTEAFF
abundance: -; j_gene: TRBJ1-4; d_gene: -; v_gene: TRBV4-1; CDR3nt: TGCGCCAGCAGCCAACCTTTTGCGACTAATGAAAAACTGTTTTTT; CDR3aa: CASSQPFATNEKLFF
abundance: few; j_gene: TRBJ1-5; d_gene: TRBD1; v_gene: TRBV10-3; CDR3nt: TGTGCCATCAGTACCGGAACAGGGGGAGGCAATCAGCCCCAGCATTTT; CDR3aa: CAISTGTGGGNQPQHF
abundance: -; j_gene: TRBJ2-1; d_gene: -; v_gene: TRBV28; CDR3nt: TGTGCCAGCAGTTCCAGGTACAATGAGCAGTTCTTC; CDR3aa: CASSSRYNEQFF
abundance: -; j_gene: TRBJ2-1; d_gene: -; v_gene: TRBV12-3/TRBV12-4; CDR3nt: TGTGCCAGCAGTTTCTACGCGGGGACGTACAATGAGCAGTTCTTC; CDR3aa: CASSFYAGTYNEQFF
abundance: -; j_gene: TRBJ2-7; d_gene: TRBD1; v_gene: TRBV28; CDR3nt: TGTGCCAGTTCCAACAGGGGACCCTACGAGCAGTACTTC; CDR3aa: CASSNRGPYEQYF
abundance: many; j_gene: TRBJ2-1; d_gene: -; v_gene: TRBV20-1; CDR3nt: TGCAGTGCTAGTCCTAGCTACAATGAGCAGTTCTTC; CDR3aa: CSASPSYNEQFF
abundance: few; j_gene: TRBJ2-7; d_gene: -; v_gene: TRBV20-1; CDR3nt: TGCAGTGCTAGGTCCAGGGTATACGAGCAGTACTTC; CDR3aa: CSARSRVYEQYF
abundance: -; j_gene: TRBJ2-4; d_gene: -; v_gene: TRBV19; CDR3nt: TGTGCCAGTAGTATAGGGGGAGGAGCCGCCAAAAACATTCAGTACTTC; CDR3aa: CASSIGGGAAKNIQYF
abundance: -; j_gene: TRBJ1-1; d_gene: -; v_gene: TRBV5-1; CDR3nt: TGCGCCAGCAGCTGGGGGGTCCCGGGGACTGAAGCTTTCTTT; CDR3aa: CASSWGVPGTEAFF
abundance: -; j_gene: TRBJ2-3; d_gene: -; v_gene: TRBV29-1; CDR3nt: TGCAGCGTTGCGCCAGCTGGGACGGATACGCAGTATTTT; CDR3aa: CSVAPAGTDTQYF